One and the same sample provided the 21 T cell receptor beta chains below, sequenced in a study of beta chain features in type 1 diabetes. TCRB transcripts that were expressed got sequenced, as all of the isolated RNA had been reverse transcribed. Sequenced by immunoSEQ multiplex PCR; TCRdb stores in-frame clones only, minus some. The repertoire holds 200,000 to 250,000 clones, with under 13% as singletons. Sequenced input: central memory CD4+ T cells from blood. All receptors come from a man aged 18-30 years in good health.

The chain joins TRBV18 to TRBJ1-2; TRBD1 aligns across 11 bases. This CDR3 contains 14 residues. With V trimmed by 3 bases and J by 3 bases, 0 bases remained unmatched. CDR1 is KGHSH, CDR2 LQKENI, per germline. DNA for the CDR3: TGTGCCAGCTCACCGGGACAGGGGGACTATGGCTACACCTTC. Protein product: CASSPGQGDYGYTF.

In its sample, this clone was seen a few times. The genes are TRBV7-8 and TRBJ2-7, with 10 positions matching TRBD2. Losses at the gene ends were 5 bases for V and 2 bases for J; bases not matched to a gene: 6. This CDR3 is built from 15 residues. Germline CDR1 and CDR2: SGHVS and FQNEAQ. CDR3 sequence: CASSLLLAGTYEQYF. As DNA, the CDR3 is TGTGCCAGCAGCCTTCTACTAGCGGGGACCTACGAGCAGTACTTC.

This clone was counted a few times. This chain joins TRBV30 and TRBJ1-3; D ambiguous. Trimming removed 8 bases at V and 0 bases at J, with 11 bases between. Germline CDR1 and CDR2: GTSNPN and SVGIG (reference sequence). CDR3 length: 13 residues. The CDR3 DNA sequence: TGTGCCACATCCACGAGCTCTGGAAACACCATATATTTT. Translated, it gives CATSTSSGNTIYF.

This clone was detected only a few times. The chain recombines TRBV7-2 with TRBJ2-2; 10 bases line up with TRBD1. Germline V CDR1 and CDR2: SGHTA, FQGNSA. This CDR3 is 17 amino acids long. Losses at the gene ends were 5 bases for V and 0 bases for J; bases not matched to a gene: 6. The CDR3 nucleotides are TGTGCCAGCAGCCTGGGACAGGGGAGGACGAACACCGGGGAGCTGTTTTTT. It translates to CASSLGQGRTNTGELFF.

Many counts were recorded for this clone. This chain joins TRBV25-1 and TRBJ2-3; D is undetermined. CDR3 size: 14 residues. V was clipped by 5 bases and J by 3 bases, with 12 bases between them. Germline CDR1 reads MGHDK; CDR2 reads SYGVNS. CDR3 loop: CASSPGPNTDTQYF. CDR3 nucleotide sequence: TGTGCCAGCAGTCCCGGGCCAAATACAGATACGCAGTATTTT.

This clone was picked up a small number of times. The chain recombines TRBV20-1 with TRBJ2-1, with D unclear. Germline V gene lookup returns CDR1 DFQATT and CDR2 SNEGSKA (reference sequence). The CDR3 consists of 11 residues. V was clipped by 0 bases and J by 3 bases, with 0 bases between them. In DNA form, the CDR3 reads TGCAGTGCTAGAGACTACAATGAGCAGTTCTTC. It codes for CSARDYNEQFF.

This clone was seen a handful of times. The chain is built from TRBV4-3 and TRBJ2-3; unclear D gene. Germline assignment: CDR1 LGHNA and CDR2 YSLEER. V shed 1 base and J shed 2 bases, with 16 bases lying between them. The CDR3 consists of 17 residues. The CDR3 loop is CASSQGGSLRNTDTQYF. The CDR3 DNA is TGCGCCAGCAGCCAAGGAGGCAGCCTGAGAAACACAGATACGCAGTATTTT.

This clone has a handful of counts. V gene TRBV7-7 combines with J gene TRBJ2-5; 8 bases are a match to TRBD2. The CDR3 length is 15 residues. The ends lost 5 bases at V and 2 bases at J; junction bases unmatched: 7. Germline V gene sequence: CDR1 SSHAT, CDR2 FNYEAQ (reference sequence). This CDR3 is CASSVALAEQETQYF. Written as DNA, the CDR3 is TGTGCCAGCAGCGTGGCACTAGCGGAACAAGAGACCCAGTACTTC.

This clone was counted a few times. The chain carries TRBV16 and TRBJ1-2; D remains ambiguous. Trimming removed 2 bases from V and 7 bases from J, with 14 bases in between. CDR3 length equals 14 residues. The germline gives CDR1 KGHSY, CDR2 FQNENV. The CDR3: CASSQIRAEGGYTF. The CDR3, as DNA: TGTGCCAGCAGCCAAATTCGGGCTGAGGGTGGCTACACCTTC.

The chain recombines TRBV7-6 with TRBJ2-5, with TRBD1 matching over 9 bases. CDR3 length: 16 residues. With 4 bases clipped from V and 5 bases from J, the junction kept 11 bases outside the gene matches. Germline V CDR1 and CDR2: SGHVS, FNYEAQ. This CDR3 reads CASSSETGQGTETQYF. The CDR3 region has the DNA TGTGCCAGCAGCTCCGAGACAGGACAGGGGACGGAGACCCAGTACTTC.

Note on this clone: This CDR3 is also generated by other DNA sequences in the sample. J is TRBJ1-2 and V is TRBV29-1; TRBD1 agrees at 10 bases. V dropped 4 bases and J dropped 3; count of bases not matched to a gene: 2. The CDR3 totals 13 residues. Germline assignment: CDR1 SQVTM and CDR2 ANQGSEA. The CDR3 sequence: CSVAGQGYYGYTF. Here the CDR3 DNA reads TGCAGCGTTGCGGGACAGGGGTACTATGGCTACACCTTC.

The CDR3 protein is CASSHTDVNEQFF. DNA for the CDR3: TGTGCCAGCAGTCATACTGACGTTAATGAGCAGTTCTTC. This chain joins TRBV2 and TRBJ2-1; D gene uncertain. Germline-derived CDR1 and CDR2 are SNHLY and FYNNEI. V was trimmed by 5 bases and J by 7 bases, leaving 12 bases between them. This CDR3 comprises 13 residues.

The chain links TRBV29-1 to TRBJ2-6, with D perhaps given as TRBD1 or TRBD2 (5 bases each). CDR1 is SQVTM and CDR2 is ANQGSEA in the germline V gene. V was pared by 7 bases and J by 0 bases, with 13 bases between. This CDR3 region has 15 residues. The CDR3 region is CSAPGTLSGANVLTF. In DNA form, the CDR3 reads TGCAGCGCCCCGGGGACCCTCTCTGGGGCCAACGTCCTGACTTTC.

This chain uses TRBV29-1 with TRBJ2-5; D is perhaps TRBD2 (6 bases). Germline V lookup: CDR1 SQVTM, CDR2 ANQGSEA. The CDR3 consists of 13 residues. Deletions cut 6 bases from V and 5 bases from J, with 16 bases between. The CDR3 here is CSVRSGASETQYF. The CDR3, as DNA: TGCAGCGTCCGTAGCGGTGCTAGCGAGACCCAGTACTTC. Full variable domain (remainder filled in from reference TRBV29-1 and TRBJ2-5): SAVISQKPSRDICQRGTSLTIQCQVDSQVTMMFWYRQQPGQSLTLIATANQGSEATYESGFVIDKFPISRPNLTFSTLTVSNMSPEDSSIYLCSVRSGASETQYFGPGTRLLVL.

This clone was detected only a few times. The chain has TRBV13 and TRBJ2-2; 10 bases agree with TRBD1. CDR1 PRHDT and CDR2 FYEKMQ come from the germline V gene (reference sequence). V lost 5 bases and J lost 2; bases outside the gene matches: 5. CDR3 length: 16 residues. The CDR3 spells CASSARDRGNTGELFF. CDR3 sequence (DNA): TGTGCCAGCAGCGCCCGGGACAGGGGAAACACCGGGGAGCTGTTTTTT.

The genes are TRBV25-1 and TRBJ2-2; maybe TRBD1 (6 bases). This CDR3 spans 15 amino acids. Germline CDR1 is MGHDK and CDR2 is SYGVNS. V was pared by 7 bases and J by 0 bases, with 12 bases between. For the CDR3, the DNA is TGTGCCAGCACCCGGACAGACTCGAACACCGGGGAGCTGTTTTTT. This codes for CASTRTDSNTGELFF.

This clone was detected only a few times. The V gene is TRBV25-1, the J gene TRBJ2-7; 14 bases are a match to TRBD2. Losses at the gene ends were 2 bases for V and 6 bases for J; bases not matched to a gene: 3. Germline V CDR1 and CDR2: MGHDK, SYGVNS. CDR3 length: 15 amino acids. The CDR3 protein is CASSEGLAGGAEQYF. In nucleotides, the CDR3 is TGTGCCAGCAGTGAAGGACTAGCGGGAGGTGCCGAGCAGTACTTC.

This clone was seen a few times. The DNA for the CDR3 is TGTGCCAGTAGTGAAAGACAGATCTCTGGGGCCAACGTCCTGACTTTC. It yields the protein CASSERQISGANVLTF. The rearrangement joins TRBV19 to TRBJ2-6; D possibly corresponds to TRBD1 (5 bases). V lost 5 bases and J lost 0, with 11 bases in between. This CDR3 is 16 amino acids long. Germline V lookup: CDR1 LNHDA, CDR2 SQIVND (reference sequence).

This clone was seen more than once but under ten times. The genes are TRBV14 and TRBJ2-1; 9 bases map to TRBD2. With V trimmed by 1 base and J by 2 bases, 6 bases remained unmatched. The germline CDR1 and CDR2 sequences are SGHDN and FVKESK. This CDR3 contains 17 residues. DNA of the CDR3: TGTGCCAGCAGCCAAGGGCCGAGACTAGCGGCCTACAATGAGCAGTTCTTC. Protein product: CASSQGPRLAAYNEQFF. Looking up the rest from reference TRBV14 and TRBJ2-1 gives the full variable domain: EAGVTQFPSHSVIEKGQTVTLRCDPISGHDNLYWYRRVMGKEIKFLLHFVKESKQDESGMPNNRFLAERTGGTYSTLKVQPAELEDSGVYFCASSQGPRLAAYNEQFFGPGTRLTVL.

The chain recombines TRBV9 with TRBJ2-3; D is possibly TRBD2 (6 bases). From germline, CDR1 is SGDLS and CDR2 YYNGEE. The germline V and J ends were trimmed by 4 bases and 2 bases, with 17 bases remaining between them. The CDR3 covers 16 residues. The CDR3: CASSRGGGENTDTQYF. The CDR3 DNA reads TGTGCCAGCAGCCGTGGGGGAGGCGAGAACACAGATACGCAGTATTTT.

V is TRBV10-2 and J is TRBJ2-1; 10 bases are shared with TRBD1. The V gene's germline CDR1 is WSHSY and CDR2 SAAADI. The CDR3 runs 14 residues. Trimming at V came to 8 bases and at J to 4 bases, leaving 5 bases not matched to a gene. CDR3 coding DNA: TGCGCCAGCTCCGGGACAGGGGATTACAATGAGCAGTTCTTC. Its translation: CASSGTGDYNEQFF.